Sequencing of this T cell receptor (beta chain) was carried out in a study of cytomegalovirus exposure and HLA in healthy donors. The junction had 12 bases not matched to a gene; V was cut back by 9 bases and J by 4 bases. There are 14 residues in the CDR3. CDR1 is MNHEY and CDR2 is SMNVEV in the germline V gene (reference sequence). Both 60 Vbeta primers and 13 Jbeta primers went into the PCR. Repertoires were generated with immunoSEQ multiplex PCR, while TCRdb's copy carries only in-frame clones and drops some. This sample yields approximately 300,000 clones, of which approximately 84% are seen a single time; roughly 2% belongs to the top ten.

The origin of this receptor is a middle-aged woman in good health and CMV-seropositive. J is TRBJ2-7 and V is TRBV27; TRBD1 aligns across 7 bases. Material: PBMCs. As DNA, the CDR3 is TGTGCCAGTGATCGACAGGGTGGTGGTTACGAGCAGTACTTC. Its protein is CASDRQGGGYEQYF.